This T cell receptor beta chain was recovered during a study of blood T cell repertoires in COVID-19. Germline-derived CDR1 and CDR2 are SGHNT and YENEEA. V lost 7 bases and J lost 4, with 14 bases in between. There are 14 residues in the CDR3. Measured with immunoSEQ multiplex PCR; TCRdb has only the in-frame clones, and not every one. This table holds about 220,000 clones, about four fifths found once. The sample was PBMCs or T cells enriched from blood (not recorded which). The origin of this receptor is a woman in her thirties or forties with acute COVID-19. The chain joins TRBV11-3 to TRBJ2-1; a possible D gene is TRBD2 (5 bases). As DNA, the CDR3 is TGTGCCAGCAAGTTAGGACCGGGGTACAATGAGCAGTTCTTC. Amino acids: CASKLGPGYNEQFF.